The following is a TCR beta chain sequence with its context. The germline V gene encodes CDR1 MNHEY and CDR2 SVGAGI. V shed 6 bases, J shed 4 bases, and the junction held 5 bases outside the gene matches. The CDR3 has 13 residues. These data are taken from a study of blood T cell repertoires in COVID-19. Study details: COVID-19 samples from acute and convalescent phases originated in the United States, Italy and Spain. PBMCs, B-cell-depleted T cells, or T cells provided the cDNA or gDNA that made up the material.

Study processing details: Reference gene primer amplification yielded estimated nucleated cell counts. Clones were sequenced by immunoSEQ multiplex PCR, and TCRdb holds only the in-frame ones, with some missing. The DNA gave D and trimming, while V, J and clone size come from that table. The table lists around 180,000 clones, around 81% of them singletons, with around 12% in the top ten. Patients at the Seattle site were enrolled during active infection and followed longitudinally. This receptor was obtained from a woman older than 75 with COVID-19, enrolled during active disease. Specimen: peripheral blood. The gene calls are TRBV6-5 and TRBJ1-1; TRBD1 matches 7 bases. The CDR3 coding sequence is TGTGCCAGCAGCCAGGGACAGCGCACTGAAGCTTTCTTT. Protein: CASSQGQRTEAFF.